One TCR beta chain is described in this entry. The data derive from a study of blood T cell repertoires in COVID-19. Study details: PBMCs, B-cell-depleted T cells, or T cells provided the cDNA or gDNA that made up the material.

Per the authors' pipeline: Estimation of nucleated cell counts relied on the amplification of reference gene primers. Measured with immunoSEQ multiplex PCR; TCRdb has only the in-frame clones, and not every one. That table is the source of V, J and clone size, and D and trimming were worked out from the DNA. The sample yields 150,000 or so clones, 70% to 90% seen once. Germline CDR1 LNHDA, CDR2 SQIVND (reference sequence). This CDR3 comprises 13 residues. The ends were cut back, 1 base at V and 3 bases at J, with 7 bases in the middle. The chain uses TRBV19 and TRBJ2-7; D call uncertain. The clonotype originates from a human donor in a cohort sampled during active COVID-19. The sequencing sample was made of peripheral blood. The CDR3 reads CASSIVPGYEQYF. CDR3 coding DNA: TGTGCCAGTAGTATAGTTCCGGGCTACGAGCAGTACTTC.